This TCR beta chain stems from a study of blood T cell repertoires in COVID-19. For the study at large: Samples representing acute and convalescent COVID-19 were sourced from the United States, Italy and Spain. In each case, the material was cDNA or gDNA derived from T cells, B-cell-depleted T cells, or PBMCs.

As handled by the study authors: Cell counts per sample came from amplifying reference gene primers. Repertoires were generated with immunoSEQ multiplex PCR, while TCRdb's copy carries only in-frame clones and drops some. V and J calls and clone size are those listed in that table; D and trimming were worked out from the DNA. The data hold about 250,000 clones, with around nine tenths observed a single time. Sequencing was carried out using peripheral blood. This clonotype was sampled from an older woman who had recovered from COVID-19.

CDR3 sequence: CSASAGTGGTGELFF. The CDR3 nucleotides read TGCAGTGCTAGTGCCGGGACAGGGGGCACCGGGGAGCTGTTTTTT. This chain uses TRBV20-1 with TRBJ2-2, with TRBD1 matching over 11 bases. Germline trimming cut 3 bases from V and 4 bases from J; bases unmatched to any gene: 4. There are 15 residues in the CDR3. Germline V gene lookup returns CDR1 DFQATT and CDR2 SNEGSKA (reference sequence).